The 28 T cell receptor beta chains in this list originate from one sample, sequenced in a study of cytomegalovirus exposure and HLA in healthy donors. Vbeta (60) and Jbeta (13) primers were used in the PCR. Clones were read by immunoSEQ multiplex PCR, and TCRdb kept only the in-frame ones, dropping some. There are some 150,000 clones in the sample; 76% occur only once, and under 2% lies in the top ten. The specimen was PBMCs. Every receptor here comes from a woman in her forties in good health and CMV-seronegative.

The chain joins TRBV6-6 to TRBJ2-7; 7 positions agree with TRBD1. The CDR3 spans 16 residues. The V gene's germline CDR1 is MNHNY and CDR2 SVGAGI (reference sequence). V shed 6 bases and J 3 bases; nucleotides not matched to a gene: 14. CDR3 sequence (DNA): TGTGCCAGCAGCTCCCCGGACAGGTTGGGTGGCTACGAGCAGTACTTC. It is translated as CASSSPDRLGGYEQYF.

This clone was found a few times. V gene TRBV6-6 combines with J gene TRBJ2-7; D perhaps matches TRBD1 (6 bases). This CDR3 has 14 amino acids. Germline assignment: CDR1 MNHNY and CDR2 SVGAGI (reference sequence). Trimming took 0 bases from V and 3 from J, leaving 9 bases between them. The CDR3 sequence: CASSYSGTSYEQYF. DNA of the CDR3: TGTGCCAGCAGTTACTCGGGGACAAGCTACGAGCAGTACTTC.

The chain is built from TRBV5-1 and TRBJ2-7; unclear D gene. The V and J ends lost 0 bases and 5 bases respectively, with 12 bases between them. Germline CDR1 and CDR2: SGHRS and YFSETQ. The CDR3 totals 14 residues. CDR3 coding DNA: TGCGCCAGCAGCTTGGGACACCCCGTGGACGAGCAGTACTTC. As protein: CASSLGHPVDEQYF. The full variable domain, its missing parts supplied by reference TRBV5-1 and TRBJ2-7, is KAGVTQTPRYLIKTRGQQVTLSCSPISGHRSVSWYQQTPGQGLQFLFEYFSETQRNKGNFPGRFSGRQFSNSRSEMNVSTLELGDSALYLCASSLGHPVDEQYFGPGTRLTVT.

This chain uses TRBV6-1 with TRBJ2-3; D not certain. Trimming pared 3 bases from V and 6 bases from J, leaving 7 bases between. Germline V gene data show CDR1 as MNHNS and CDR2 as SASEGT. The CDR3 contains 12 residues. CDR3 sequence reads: CASSDARDTQYF. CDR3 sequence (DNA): TGTGCCAGCAGTGATGCTCGGGATACGCAGTATTTT.

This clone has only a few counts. CDR3 DNA sequence: TGTGCCAGTAGCGGACAGAACAAAGAGACCCAGTACTTC. The encoded protein is CASSGQNKETQYF. The chain recombines TRBV19 with TRBJ2-5; a possible D gene is TRBD1 (6 bases). V lost 6 bases, J lost 3 bases, and 11 bases lay in between. This CDR3 comprises 13 residues. CDR1 LNHDA and CDR2 SQIVND come from the germline V gene (reference sequence).

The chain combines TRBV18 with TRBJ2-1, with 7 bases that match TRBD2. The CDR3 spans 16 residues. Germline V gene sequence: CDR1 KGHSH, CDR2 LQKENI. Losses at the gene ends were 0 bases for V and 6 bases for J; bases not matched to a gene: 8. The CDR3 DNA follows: TGTGCCAGCTCACCACCAGCTGGGAGGGTGGGCAATGAGCAGTTCTTC. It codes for CASSPPAGRVGNEQFF.

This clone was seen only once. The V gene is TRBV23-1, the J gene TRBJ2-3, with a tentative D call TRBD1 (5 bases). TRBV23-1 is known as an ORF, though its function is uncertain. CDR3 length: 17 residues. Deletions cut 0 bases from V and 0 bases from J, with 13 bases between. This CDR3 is CASSQSIRASSTDTQYF. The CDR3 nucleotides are TGCGCCAGCAGTCAATCGATCAGGGCCTCTAGCACAGATACGCAGTATTTT.

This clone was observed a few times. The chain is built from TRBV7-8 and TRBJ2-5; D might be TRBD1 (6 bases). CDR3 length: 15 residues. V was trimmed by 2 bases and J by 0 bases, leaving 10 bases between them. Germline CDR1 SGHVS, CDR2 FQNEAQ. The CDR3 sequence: CASSLPDRYQETQYF. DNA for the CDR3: TGTGCCAGCAGCTTACCGGACAGATACCAAGAGACCCAGTACTTC.

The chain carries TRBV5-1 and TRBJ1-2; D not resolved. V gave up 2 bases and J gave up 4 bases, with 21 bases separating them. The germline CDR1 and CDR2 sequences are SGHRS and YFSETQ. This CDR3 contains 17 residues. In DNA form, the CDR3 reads TGCGCCAGCAGCTTCGAAGTCGGGATGGCCGCGGGCTATGGCTACACCTTC. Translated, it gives CASSFEVGMAAGYGYTF.

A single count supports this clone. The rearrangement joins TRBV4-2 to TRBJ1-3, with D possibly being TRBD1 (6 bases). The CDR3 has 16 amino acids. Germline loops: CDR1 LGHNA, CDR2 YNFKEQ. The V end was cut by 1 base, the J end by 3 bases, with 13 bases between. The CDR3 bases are TGTGCCAGCAGCCAAGCCCGGGGGGCGGGTGGAAACACCATATATTTT. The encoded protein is CASSQARGAGGNTIYF.

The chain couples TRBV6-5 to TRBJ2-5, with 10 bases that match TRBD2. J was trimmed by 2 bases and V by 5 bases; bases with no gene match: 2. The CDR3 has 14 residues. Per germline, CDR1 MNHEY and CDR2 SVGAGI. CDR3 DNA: TGTGCCAGCAGTACTAGCGGGAATCAAGAGACCCAGTACTTC. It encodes CASSTSGNQETQYF.

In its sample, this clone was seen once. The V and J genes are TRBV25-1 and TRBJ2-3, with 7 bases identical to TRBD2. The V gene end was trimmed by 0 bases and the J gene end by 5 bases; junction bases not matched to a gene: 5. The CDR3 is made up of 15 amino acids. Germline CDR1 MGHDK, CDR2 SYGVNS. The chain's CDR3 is CASSEYSGGIDTQYF. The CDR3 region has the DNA TGTGCCAGCAGTGAATATTCGGGAGGTATAGATACGCAGTATTTT.

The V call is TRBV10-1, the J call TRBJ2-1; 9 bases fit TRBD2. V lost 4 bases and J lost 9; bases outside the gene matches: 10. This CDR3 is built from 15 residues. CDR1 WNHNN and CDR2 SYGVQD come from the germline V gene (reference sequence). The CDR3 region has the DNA TGCGCCAGCAGTGGGACCTTAGCGGGAGTCGGTGAGCAGTTCTTC. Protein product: CASSGTLAGVGEQFF.

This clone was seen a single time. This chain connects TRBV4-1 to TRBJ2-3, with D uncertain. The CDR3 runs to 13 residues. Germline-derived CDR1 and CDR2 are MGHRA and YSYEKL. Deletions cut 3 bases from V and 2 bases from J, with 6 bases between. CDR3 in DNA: TGCGCCAGCAGCCAGCGCAACACAGATACGCAGTATTTT. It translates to CASSQRNTDTQYF.

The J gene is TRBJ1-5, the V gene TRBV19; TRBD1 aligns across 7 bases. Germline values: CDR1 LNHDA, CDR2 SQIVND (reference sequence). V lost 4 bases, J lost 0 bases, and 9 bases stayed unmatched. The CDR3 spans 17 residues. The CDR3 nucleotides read TGTGCCAGTAGTACCCGGACAGGCCCATATAGCAATCAGCCCCAGCATTTT. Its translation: CASSTRTGPYSNQPQHF.

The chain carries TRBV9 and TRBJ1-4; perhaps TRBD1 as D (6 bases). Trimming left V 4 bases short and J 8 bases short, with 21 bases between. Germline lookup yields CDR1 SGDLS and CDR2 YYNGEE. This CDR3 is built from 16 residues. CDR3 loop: CASSSQVGGAGEKLFF. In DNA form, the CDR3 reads TGTGCCAGCAGCTCCCAGGTCGGGGGGGCAGGAGAAAAACTGTTTTTT.

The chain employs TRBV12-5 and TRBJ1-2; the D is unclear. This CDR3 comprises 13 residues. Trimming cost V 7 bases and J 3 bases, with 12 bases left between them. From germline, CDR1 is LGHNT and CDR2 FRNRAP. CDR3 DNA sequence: TGTGCTAGTGATGAGGGCTTCGACTATGGCTACACCTTC. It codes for CASDEGFDYGYTF.

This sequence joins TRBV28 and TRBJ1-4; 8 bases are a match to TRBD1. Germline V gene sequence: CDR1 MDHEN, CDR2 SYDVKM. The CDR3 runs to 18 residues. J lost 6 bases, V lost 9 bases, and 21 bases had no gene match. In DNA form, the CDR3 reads TGTGCCAGGCTAAAACCGGGACAGGAGCCCAAAGGGGATGAAAAACTGTTTTTT. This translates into CARLKPGQEPKGDEKLFF.

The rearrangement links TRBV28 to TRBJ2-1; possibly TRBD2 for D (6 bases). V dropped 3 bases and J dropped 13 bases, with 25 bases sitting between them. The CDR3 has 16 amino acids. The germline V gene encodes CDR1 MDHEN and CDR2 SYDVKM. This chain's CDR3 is CASSLLSAGRAGSQFF. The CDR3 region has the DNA TGTGCCAGCAGTTTGCTGTCGGCAGGTAGAGCGGGCTCTCAGTTCTTC.

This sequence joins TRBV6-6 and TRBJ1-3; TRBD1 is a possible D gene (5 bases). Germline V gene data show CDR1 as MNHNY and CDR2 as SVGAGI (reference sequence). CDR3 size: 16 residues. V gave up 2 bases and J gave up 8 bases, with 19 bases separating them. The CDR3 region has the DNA TGTGCCAGCAGTTACAACCAGAGGGGCTCGGGAGACACCATATATTTT. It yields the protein CASSYNQRGSGDTIYF.

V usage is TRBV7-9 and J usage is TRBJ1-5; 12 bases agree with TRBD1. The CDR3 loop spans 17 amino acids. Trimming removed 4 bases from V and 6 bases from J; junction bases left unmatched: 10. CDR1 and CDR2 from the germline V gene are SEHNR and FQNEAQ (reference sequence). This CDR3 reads CASSSLAGTGGGQPQHF. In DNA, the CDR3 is TGTGCCAGCAGCTCCCTGGCCGGGACAGGGGGCGGTCAGCCCCAGCATTTT. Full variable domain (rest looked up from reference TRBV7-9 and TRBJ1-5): DTGVSQNPRHKITKRGQNVTFRCDPISEHNRLYWYRQTLGQGPEFLTYFQNEAQLEKSRLLSDRFSAERPKGSFSTLEIQRTEQGDSAMYLCASSSLAGTGGGQPQHFGDGTRLSIL.

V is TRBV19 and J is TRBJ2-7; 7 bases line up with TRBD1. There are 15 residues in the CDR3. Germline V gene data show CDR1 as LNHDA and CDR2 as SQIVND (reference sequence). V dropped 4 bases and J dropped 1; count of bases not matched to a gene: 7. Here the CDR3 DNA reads TGTGCCAGTAGTAAGGGTACAGGGGCTTCCTACGAGCAGTACTTC. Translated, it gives CASSKGTGASYEQYF.

The CDR3: CASSLQGQGSQYF. CDR3 in DNA: TGTGCCAGCAGCCTCCAGGGGCAGGGCTCCCAGTACTTC. The rearrangement joins TRBV9 to TRBJ2-5, with a tentative D call TRBD1 (6 bases). Germline lookup yields CDR1 SGDLS and CDR2 YYNGEE. The CDR3 runs 13 residues. V was trimmed by 4 bases and J by 9 bases, leaving 16 bases between them.

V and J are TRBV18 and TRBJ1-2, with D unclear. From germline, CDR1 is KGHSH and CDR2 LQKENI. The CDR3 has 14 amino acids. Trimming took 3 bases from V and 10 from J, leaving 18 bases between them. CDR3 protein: CASSPAGLTGDYTF. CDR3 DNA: TGTGCCAGCTCACCGGCGGGGTTAACGGGAGACTACACCTTC.

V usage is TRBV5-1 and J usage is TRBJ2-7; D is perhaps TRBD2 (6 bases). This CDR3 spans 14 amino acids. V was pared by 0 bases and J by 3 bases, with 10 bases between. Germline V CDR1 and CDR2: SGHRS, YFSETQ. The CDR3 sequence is CASSLAGGFYEQYF. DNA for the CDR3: TGCGCCAGCAGCTTGGCCGGGGGTTTCTACGAGCAGTACTTC.

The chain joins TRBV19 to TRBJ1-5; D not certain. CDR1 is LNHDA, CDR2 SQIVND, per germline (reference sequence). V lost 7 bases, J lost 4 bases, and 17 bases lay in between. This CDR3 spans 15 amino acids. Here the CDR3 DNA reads TGTGCCAGTAATAAACCCGGCGGCATGAATCAGCCCCAGCATTTT. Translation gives CASNKPGGMNQPQHF.

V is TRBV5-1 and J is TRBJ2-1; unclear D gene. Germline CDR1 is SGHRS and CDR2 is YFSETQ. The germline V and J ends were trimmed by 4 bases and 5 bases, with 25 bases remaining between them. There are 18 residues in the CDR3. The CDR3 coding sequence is TGCGCCAGCAGCCCTCCCCGACTCTTCTTGAACCCGAACAATGAGCAGTTCTTC. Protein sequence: CASSPPRLFLNPNNEQFF.

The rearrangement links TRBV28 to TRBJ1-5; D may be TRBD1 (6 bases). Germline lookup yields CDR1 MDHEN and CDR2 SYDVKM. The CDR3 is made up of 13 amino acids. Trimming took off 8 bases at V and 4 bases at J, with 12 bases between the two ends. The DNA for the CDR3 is TGTGCCAGCCTAGGGGGTTTAAATCAGCCCCAGCATTTT. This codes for CASLGGLNQPQHF.